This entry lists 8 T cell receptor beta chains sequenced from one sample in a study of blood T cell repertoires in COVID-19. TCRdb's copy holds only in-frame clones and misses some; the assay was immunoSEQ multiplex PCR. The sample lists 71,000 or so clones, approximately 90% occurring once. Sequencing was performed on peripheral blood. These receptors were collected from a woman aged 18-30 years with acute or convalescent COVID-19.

CDR3 nucleotides: TGTGCCAGCAGCCGCGGTAGCGGGGGGGTCACAGATACGCAGTATTTT. Its translation is CASSRGSGGVTDTQYF. This chain joins TRBV3-1 (or the pseudogene TRBV3-2) and TRBJ2-3; 11 bases line up with TRBD2. Germline assignment: CDR1 LGHDT and CDR2 YNNKEL (reference sequence). With V trimmed by 4 bases and J by 2 bases, 5 bases remained unmatched. CDR3 length equals 16 residues.

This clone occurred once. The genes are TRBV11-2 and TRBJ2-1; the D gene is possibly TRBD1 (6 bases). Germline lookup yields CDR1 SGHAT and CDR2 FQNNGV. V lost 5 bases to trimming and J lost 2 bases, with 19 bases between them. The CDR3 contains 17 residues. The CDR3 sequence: CASSVESLRGTYNEQFF. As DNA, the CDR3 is TGTGCCAGCAGCGTTGAGTCGCTCAGGGGTACCTACAATGAGCAGTTCTTC.

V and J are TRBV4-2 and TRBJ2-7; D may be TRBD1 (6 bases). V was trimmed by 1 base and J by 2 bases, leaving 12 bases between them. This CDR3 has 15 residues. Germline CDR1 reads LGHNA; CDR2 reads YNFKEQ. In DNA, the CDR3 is TGTGCCAGCAGCCAAGGACAGGACTCCCCCTACGAGCAGTACTTC. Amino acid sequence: CASSQGQDSPYEQYF.

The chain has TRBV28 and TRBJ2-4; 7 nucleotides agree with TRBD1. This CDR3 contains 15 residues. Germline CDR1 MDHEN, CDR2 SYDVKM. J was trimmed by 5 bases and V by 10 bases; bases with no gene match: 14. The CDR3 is CATYSSWTGENIQYF. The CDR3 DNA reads TGTGCCACCTATTCGTCCTGGACAGGCGAAAACATTCAGTACTTC. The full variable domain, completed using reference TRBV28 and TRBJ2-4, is DVKVTQSSRYLVKRTGEKVFLECVQDMDHENMFWYRQDPGLGLRLIYFSYDVKMKEKGDIPEGYSVSREKKERFSLILESASTNQTSMYLCATYSSWTGENIQYFGAGTRLSVL.

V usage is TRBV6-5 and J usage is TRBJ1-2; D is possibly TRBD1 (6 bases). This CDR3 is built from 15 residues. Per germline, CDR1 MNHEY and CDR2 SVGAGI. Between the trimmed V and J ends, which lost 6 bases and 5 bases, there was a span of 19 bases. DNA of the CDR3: TGTGCCAGCAGCCCCGGACAGCTCGGGCCGTATGGCTACACCTTC. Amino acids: CASSPGQLGPYGYTF.

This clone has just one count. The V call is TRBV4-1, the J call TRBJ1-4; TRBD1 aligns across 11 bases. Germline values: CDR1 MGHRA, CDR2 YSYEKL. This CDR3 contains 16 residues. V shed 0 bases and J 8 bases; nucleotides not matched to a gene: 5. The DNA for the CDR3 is TGCGCCAGCAGCCAAGATCCTGGGACAGGGGGGGAAAAACTGTTTTTT. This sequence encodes CASSQDPGTGGEKLFF.

The CDR3 DNA follows: TGTGCCTGCCACCAGGACAGGGCCGTGAATGAGCAGTTCTTC. Translated, it gives CACHQDRAVNEQFF. V gene TRBV30 combines with J gene TRBJ2-1, with 8 bases identical to TRBD1. The trim removed 6 bases at V and 7 bases at J, leaving 11 bases unmatched. This CDR3 contains 14 residues. Germline loops: CDR1 GTSNPN, CDR2 SVGIG (reference sequence).

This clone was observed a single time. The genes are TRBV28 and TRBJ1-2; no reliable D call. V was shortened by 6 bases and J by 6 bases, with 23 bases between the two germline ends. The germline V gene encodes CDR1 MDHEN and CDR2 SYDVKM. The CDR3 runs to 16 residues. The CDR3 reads CASRKEAGLTRHGYTF. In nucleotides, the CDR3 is TGTGCCAGCAGAAAGGAGGCAGGACTGACAAGACATGGCTACACCTTC.